One T cell receptor (beta chain) is described in this entry. What it binds is unknown. This entry is derived from a study of T-cell memory formation after mild COVID-19. Study details: Across donors, TCR clusters were largely donor specific. Study observations and caveats: Memory cells collected pre-infection included some clones that later responded, suggesting cross-reactive memory joined. Clones shrinking from day 15 to 85 showed even CD4/CD8 mixes; later expanders tilted CD4+.

V lost 3 bases and J lost 2; bases outside the gene matches: 4. This CDR3 has 15 residues. Germline lookup yields CDR1 SGHTA and CDR2 FQGNSA. Constant-segment primers were used for 5'RACE, and the resulting TCR alpha and TCR beta cDNA libraries carried sample barcodes and UMIs. TCRdb analysed the 5' RACE reads with MiXCR anew, one entry per CDR3 protein. This table has roughly 250,000 distinct CDR3 sequences, around 17% appearing once. The sample was PBMCs or a T cell subset sorted from them (not recorded which). This chain joins TRBV7-2 and TRBJ2-1; 7 bases map to TRBD1. The TCR was taken from a man aged 18-30 years who had mild COVID-19 (a few samples of this study predate the infection). Cell type and time point are not known. DNA for the CDR3: TGTGCCAGCAGCTTCACCGGGACAGCCTACAATGAGCAGTTCTTC. Protein sequence: CASSFTGTAYNEQFF.